Each of the 27 T cell receptor beta chains below was sequenced from the same sample in a study of shared clonotypes between healthy human individuals. Only CD45RO-negative cells positively selected for CCR7 counted as naive CD8 cells, so terminally differentiated effector memory CD45RA+ cells were excluded. Clones were read by immunoSEQ multiplex PCR, and TCRdb kept only the in-frame ones, dropping some. The top ten hold 0.9% to 1.3% of the sample, which has 2 million or so clones, approximately 94% seen once. The sample was naive CD8+ T cells sorted from blood. These receptors were collected from a man aged 18 to 29 in good health.

This clone was picked up one time. Other DNA sequences in this sample translate to the same CDR3. The chain joins TRBV19 to TRBJ2-7; 14 positions match TRBD2. Germline V gives CDR1 LNHDA, CDR2 SQIVND (reference sequence). This CDR3 contains 15 residues. V shed 3 bases, J shed 4 bases, and the junction held 2 bases outside the gene matches. DNA for the CDR3: TGTGCCAGTAGTATCGGGACTAGCGGGAGTTACGAGCAGTACTTC. This gives the protein CASSIGTSGSYEQYF.

This clone turned up a few times. This chain uses TRBV5-1 with TRBJ1-5; weak D call: TRBD1 (5 bases). V was clipped by 1 base and J by 6 bases, with 11 bases between them. The CDR3 loop spans 14 amino acids. The germline gives CDR1 SGHRS, CDR2 YFSETQ. CDR3 DNA sequence: TGCGCCAGCAGCTTGAATGGGGGTCTTCAGCCCCAGCATTTT. The encoded protein is CASSLNGGLQPQHF.

With respect to this clone: Other DNA sequences in the sample encode the same CDR3. The chain links TRBV27 to TRBJ2-7; D perhaps matches TRBD2 (5 bases). This CDR3 spans 12 amino acids. V was clipped by 0 bases and J by 7 bases, with 7 bases between them. CDR1 and CDR2 from the germline V gene are MNHEY and SMNVEV (reference sequence). The CDR3 loop is CASSLSPGEQYF. CDR3 nucleotides: TGTGCCAGCAGTTTATCCCCGGGGGAGCAGTACTTC.

The chain carries TRBV7-2 and TRBJ2-3; possible D gene TRBD2, 6 bases. The CDR3 covers 11 residues. In germline, CDR1 is SGHTA, CDR2 FQGNSA. Trimming took off 8 bases at V and 7 bases at J, with 10 bases between the two ends. CDR3 region: CASRDSHTQYF. DNA for the CDR3: TGTGCCAGCCGGGACTCCCATACGCAGTATTTT.

The chain has TRBV29-1 and TRBJ2-7; D is undetermined. V was shortened by 0 bases and J by 0 bases, with 9 bases between the two germline ends. Germline CDR1 reads SQVTM; CDR2 reads ANQGSEA. This CDR3 region has 14 residues. The CDR3 loop is CSVEDRTSSYEQYF. The DNA for the CDR3 is TGCAGCGTTGAAGACCGGACCAGCTCCTACGAGCAGTACTTC.

The rearrangement links TRBV7-9 to TRBJ1-6; D gene uncertain. This CDR3 spans 15 amino acids. Germline V lookup: CDR1 SEHNR, CDR2 FQNEAQ (reference sequence). Trimming pared 5 bases from V and 0 bases from J, leaving 8 bases between. DNA for the CDR3: TGTGCCAGCAGCGACGGGAGCTCCTATAATTCACCCCTCCACTTT. Encoded protein: CASSDGSSYNSPLHF.

This chain uses TRBV9 with TRBJ2-6; no definite D call. CDR1 and CDR2 (germline): SGDLS, YYNGEE. Deletions cut 3 bases from V and 1 base from J, with 11 bases between. This CDR3 comprises 16 residues. This chain's CDR3 is CASSAAVGSGANVLTF. CDR3 in DNA: TGTGCCAGCAGCGCCGCGGTAGGGTCTGGGGCCAACGTCCTGACTTTC.

The CDR3 region has the DNA TGTGCCAGTACCCCGGGGACGGAAGCTTTCTTT. Residues: CASTPGTEAFF. The J gene is TRBJ1-1, the V gene TRBV19, with D possibly matching TRBD1 (5 bases). The CDR3 covers 11 residues. Germline CDR1 LNHDA, CDR2 SQIVND (reference sequence). Trimming stripped 7 bases from V and 8 bases from J, with 11 bases between.

This clone was observed once. V and J are TRBV7-9 and TRBJ2-3, with 8 nucleotides matching TRBD2. Germline values: CDR1 SEHNR, CDR2 FQNEAQ (reference sequence). The trim removed 1 base at V and 1 base at J, leaving 7 bases unmatched. CDR3 length equals 17 residues. The DNA for the CDR3 is TGTGCCAGCAGCTTAGGAGGAGCGGGAGTCGGCACAGATACGCAGTATTTT. It yields the protein CASSLGGAGVGTDTQYF.

The genes are TRBV6-6 and TRBJ2-5, with 9 nucleotides matching TRBD1. CDR3 length: 14 amino acids. Trimming removed 4 bases from V and 1 base from J; junction bases left unmatched: 1. Germline CDR1 is MNHNY and CDR2 is SVGAGI (reference sequence). DNA of the CDR3: TGTGCCAGCAGTTGGACAGGGGTCCAAGAGACCCAGTACTTC. Translating it yields CASSWTGVQETQYF.

Concerning this clone: Different DNA sequences within this sample yield the same CDR3. The V and J genes are TRBV19 and TRBJ2-3; the D call may be TRBD1 or TRBD2 (5 bases each). In germline, CDR1 is LNHDA, CDR2 SQIVND (reference sequence). This CDR3 comprises 14 residues. Trimming cost V 2 bases and J 2 bases, with 8 bases left between them. CDR3 sequence (DNA): TGTGCCAGTAGTATATCCGGGACCACAGATACGCAGTATTTT. Protein: CASSISGTTDTQYF.

The gene calls are TRBV2 and TRBJ1-2; 7 bases match TRBD1. The V gene end was trimmed by 6 bases and the J gene end by 0 bases; junction bases not matched to a gene: 10. Germline V CDR1 and CDR2: SNHLY, FYNNEI. The CDR3 has 16 residues. CDR3 sequence: CASRTLGTVTNYGYTF. CDR3 in DNA: TGTGCCAGCAGGACACTCGGGACAGTGACTAACTATGGCTACACCTTC.

This rearrangement joins TRBV5-1 to TRBJ2-7; no reliable D call. The CDR3 contains 14 residues. Germline loops: CDR1 SGHRS, CDR2 YFSETQ. With 0 bases removed from V and 3 bases from J, the gap between germline ends came to 10 bases. The CDR3 loop is CASSLVGSFYEQYF. The CDR3 region has the DNA TGCGCCAGCAGCTTGGTCGGTAGTTTCTACGAGCAGTACTTC.

Comment on this clone: Other DNA sequences in this specimen translate into the identical CDR3. The rearrangement links TRBV27 to TRBJ2-1; a possible D gene is TRBD1 (5 bases). Trimming removed 4 bases at V and 4 bases at J, with 5 bases between. Germline assignment: CDR1 MNHEY and CDR2 SMNVEV (reference sequence). The CDR3 totals 12 residues. The CDR3 DNA is TGTGCCAGCAGTTCAGGGTACAATGAGCAGTTCTTC. Its protein product is CASSSGYNEQFF.

The rearrangement joins TRBV6-1 to TRBJ2-5; TRBD1 is a possible D gene (6 bases). Germline lookup yields CDR1 MNHNS and CDR2 SASEGT. Trimming stripped 1 base from V and 2 bases from J, with 14 bases between. The CDR3 contains 16 residues. The CDR3 protein is CASSEVEGHFQETQYF. CDR3 coding DNA: TGTGCCAGCAGTGAAGTAGAGGGACACTTTCAAGAGACCCAGTACTTC.

To note about this clone: Other DNA sequences of this sample code for an identical CDR3. The chain carries TRBV2 and TRBJ2-7; either TRBD1 or TRBD2 may supply D (6 bases each). V was cut by 6 bases and J by 6 bases, with 15 bases left in between. CDR1 is SNHLY, CDR2 FYNNEI, per germline. The CDR3 extends over 13 amino acids. The DNA of the CDR3 is TGTGCCAGCAGCGGATTGGAGGGGGGCGAGCAGTACTTC. It encodes CASSGLEGGEQYF.

V usage is TRBV11-2 and J usage is TRBJ2-1, with D possibly matching TRBD2 (5 bases). Germline CDR1 reads SGHAT; CDR2 reads FQNNGV. With 5 bases removed from V and 6 bases from J, the gap between germline ends came to 11 bases. The CDR3 is made up of 13 amino acids. CDR3 in DNA: TGTGCCAGCAGCCCTACGGGGTCCAATGAGCAGTTCTTC. Its translation is CASSPTGSNEQFF.

This rearrangement joins TRBV27 to TRBJ1-5, with D hard to call. V was clipped by 2 bases and J by 6 bases, with 8 bases between them. CDR1 is MNHEY, CDR2 SMNVEV, per germline (reference sequence). The CDR3 loop spans 13 amino acids. CDR3 amino acids: CASSLILGQPQHF. As DNA, the CDR3 is TGTGCCAGCAGTTTAATCCTAGGTCAGCCCCAGCATTTT.

The CDR3 nucleotides are TGTGCCAGCAGCTTTGGGACAAGGGTTGGAAACACCATATATTTT. Protein sequence: CASSFGTRVGNTIYF. The chain recombines TRBV28 with TRBJ1-3; tentative D call: TRBD1 (6 bases). V lost 6 bases to trimming and J lost 3 bases, with 15 bases between them. This CDR3 has 15 amino acids. Germline lookup yields CDR1 MDHEN and CDR2 SYDVKM.

This chain joins TRBV5-5 and TRBJ1-2, with 7 bases lining up with TRBD1. Germline CDR1 is SGHKS and CDR2 is YYEKEE (reference sequence). The CDR3 extends over 14 amino acids. Trimming cost V 0 bases and J 7 bases; bases outside gene matches: 6. CDR3 DNA sequence: TGTGCCAGCAGCTTGGGACAGGGCAGTAGTGGCTACACCTTC. Protein product: CASSLGQGSSGYTF.

The chain recombines TRBV6-1 with TRBJ2-3, with a weak D call TRBD1 (5 bases). Germline V CDR1 and CDR2: MNHNS, SASEGT. The CDR3 length is 16 residues. V was clipped by 2 bases and J by 3 bases, with 15 bases between them. CDR3 in amino acids: CASSEMGRASTDTQYF. CDR3 in DNA: TGTGCCAGCAGTGAAATGGGCAGGGCTTCGACAGATACGCAGTATTTT.

The chain has TRBV5-4 and TRBJ1-3; 12 bases align to TRBD1. Trimming removed 4 bases from V and 8 bases from J; junction bases left unmatched: 13. The CDR3 runs 17 residues. From germline, CDR1 is SGHNT and CDR2 YYREEE (reference sequence). The CDR3 protein is CASSNRGTGGMGDTIYF. In DNA, the CDR3 is TGTGCCAGCAGCAACCGAGGGACAGGGGGCATGGGAGACACCATATATTTT.

V and J are TRBV29-1 and TRBJ1-2; no reliable D call. This CDR3 spans 14 amino acids. Germline V gene data show CDR1 as SQVTM and CDR2 as ANQGSEA. V shed 3 bases and J shed 0 bases, with 11 bases lying between them. In DNA, the CDR3 is TGCAGCGTTGAGGTTGAGAATTCTAACTATGGCTACACCTTC. This translates into CSVEVENSNYGYTF.

The chain combines TRBV18 with TRBJ2-5, with D maybe TRBD1 (6 bases). The CDR3 has 16 amino acids. Germline loops: CDR1 KGHSH, CDR2 LQKENI. The V end was cut by 3 bases, the J end by 1 base, with 15 bases between. The CDR3 protein is CASSPAFGTPQETQYF. Here the CDR3 DNA reads TGTGCCAGCTCACCCGCCTTCGGGACACCCCAAGAGACCCAGTACTTC.

The chain joins TRBV2 to TRBJ1-1; D not certain. Germline values: CDR1 SNHLY, CDR2 FYNNEI. Trimming cost V 7 bases and J 10 bases, with 13 bases left between them. CDR3 size: 11 residues. The CDR3 here is CASIVSERAFF. CDR3 DNA sequence: TGTGCCAGCATAGTATCCGAGAGAGCTTTCTTT.

This chain links TRBV4-3 with TRBJ2-1; 8 bases fit TRBD2. V lost 2 bases and J lost 0; bases outside the gene matches: 3. The CDR3 contains 16 residues. CDR1 and CDR2 (germline): LGHNA, YSLEER. The CDR3 sequence: CASSQTLAASYNEQFF. The CDR3 DNA reads TGCGCCAGCAGCCAAACACTAGCGGCCTCCTACAATGAGCAGTTCTTC.

The chain carries TRBV10-2 and TRBJ2-3, with D possibly being TRBD1 or TRBD2 (5 bases each). Looked up from germline, CDR1 is WSHSY and CDR2 is SAAADI. The CDR3 has 13 residues. V dropped 6 bases and J dropped 4 bases, with 11 bases sitting between them. The CDR3 loop reads CASSPSGPDTQYF. CDR3 sequence (DNA): TGCGCCAGCAGCCCTTCGGGGCCAGATACGCAGTATTTT.